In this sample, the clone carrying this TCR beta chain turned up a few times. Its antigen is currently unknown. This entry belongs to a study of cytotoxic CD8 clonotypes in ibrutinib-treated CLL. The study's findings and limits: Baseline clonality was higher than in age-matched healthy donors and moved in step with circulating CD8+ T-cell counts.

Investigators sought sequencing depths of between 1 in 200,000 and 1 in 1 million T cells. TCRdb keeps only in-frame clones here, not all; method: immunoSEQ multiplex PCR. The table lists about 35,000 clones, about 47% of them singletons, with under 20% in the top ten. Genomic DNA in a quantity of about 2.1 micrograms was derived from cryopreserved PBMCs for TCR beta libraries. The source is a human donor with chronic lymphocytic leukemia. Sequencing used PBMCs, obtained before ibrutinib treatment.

CDR3 sequence (DNA): TGCGCCAGCAGCTTGACAGGGAATTCACCCCTCCACTTT. Translated: CASSLTGNSPLHF. The gene calls are TRBV5-1 and TRBJ1-6, with D possibly TRBD1 on 6 matching bases. The ends were cut back, 1 base at V and 7 bases at J, with 6 bases in the middle. The CDR3 length is 13 residues. Germline CDR1 reads SGHRS; CDR2 reads YFSETQ.